The next 17 T cell receptor beta chains were all read from a single sample in a study of CD8 T cells in Susac syndrome. Random-hexamer reverse transcription was applied to about 0.45 to 1 ug RNA. TCRdb fed the immunoSEQ multiplex PCR reads into MiXCR, producing one record per CDR3 protein. The sample lists approximately 200,000 distinct CDR3 sequences, 90% to 95% occurring once. The sequenced sample was CD4+ T cells from PBMCs. The origin of the receptors is a human donor with multiple sclerosis.

The chain employs TRBV10-3 and TRBJ2-2; TRBD2 aligns across 7 bases. The junction had 3 bases not matched to a gene; V was cut back by 4 bases and J by 4 bases. CDR1 and CDR2 from the germline V gene are ENHRY and SYGVKD. CDR3 length: 14 amino acids. CDR3 bases: TGTGCCATCAGTGCACTAGCGCCCACCGGGGAGCTGTTTTTT. This codes for CAISALAPTGELFF.

J is TRBJ1-1 and V is TRBV29-1; D gene ambiguous. The CDR3 loop spans 11 amino acids. V lost 7 bases and J 5 bases, leaving 11 bases between the germline ends. CDR1 and CDR2 (germline): SQVTM, ANQGSEA. The CDR3 loop reads CSADVGTEAFF. In DNA form, the CDR3 reads TGCAGCGCCGACGTGGGAACTGAAGCTTTCTTT.

The rearrangement links TRBV20-1 to TRBJ1-1, with D unclear. V shed 0 bases and J shed 5 bases, with 10 bases lying between them. The germline V gene has CDR1 DFQATT and CDR2 SNEGSKA (reference sequence). The CDR3 runs to 13 residues. The CDR3 bases are TGCAGTGCTAGAGATTCAGGTCAGACTGAAGCTTTCTTT. It encodes CSARDSGQTEAFF.

The chain employs TRBV5-4 and TRBJ1-1; possibly TRBD1 for D (6 bases). V lost 3 bases and J 4 bases, leaving 22 bases between the germline ends. The CDR3 covers 17 residues. From germline, CDR1 is SGHNT and CDR2 YYREEE (reference sequence). The CDR3 reads CASSSRFGGATGTEAFF. The DNA of the CDR3 is TGTGCCAGCAGCTCCCGTTTTGGGGGGGCTACAGGCACTGAAGCTTTCTTT.

The rearrangement joins TRBV18 to TRBJ1-1; no reliable D call. From germline, CDR1 is KGHSH and CDR2 LQKENI. The germline V and J ends were trimmed by 5 bases and 6 bases, with 13 bases remaining between them. The CDR3 is made up of 13 amino acids. CDR3 in DNA: TGTGCCAGCTCATACGACACCCGCTCTGAAGCTTTCTTT. It is translated as CASSYDTRSEAFF.

This chain uses TRBV30 with TRBJ2-1; D gene unclear. CDR3 size: 11 residues. Per germline, CDR1 GTSNPN and CDR2 SVGIG (reference sequence). V dropped 7 bases and J dropped 4 bases, with 8 bases sitting between them. CDR3 region: CALKPYNEQFF. The CDR3 DNA reads TGTGCCTTGAAGCCGTACAATGAGCAGTTCTTC.

The chain has TRBV7-9 and TRBJ2-7, with 9 positions matching TRBD1. The CDR3 runs to 13 residues. V lost 9 bases and J lost 3; bases outside the gene matches: 6. Germline CDR1 reads SEHNR; CDR2 reads FQNEAQ (reference sequence). The CDR3 loop is CARPGQGFYEQYF. CDR3 nucleotides: TGTGCCAGGCCGGGACAGGGTTTCTACGAGCAGTACTTC.

The chain is built from TRBV29-1 and TRBJ1-2; D unresolved. CDR1 is SQVTM and CDR2 is ANQGSEA in the germline V gene. V lost 6 bases and J 2 bases, leaving 10 bases between the germline ends. The CDR3 has 12 amino acids. CDR3 sequence: CSVETLNYGYTF. The DNA for the CDR3 is TGCAGCGTCGAGACATTAAACTATGGCTACACCTTC. The whole variable domain, filled in from reference TRBV29-1 and TRBJ1-2, reads SAVISQKPSRDICQRGTSLTIQCQVDSQVTMMFWYRQQPGQSLTLIATANQGSEATYESGFVIDKFPISRPNLTFSTLTVSNMSPEDSSIYLCSVETLNYGYTFGSGTRLTVV.

This chain uses TRBV20-1 with TRBJ1-1; no clear D. The germline V gene encodes CDR1 DFQATT and CDR2 SNEGSKA (reference sequence). The CDR3 has 10 residues. Deletions cut 6 bases from V and 6 bases from J, with 8 bases between. This CDR3 is CSASGAEAFF. Written as DNA, the CDR3 is TGCAGTGCATCCGGGGCTGAAGCTTTCTTT.

V is TRBV5-1 and J is TRBJ2-2; weak D call: TRBD1 (5 bases). This CDR3 is built from 14 residues. The ends were cut back, 0 bases at V and 5 bases at J, with 8 bases in the middle. The V gene's germline CDR1 is SGHRS and CDR2 YFSETQ. CDR3 nucleotides: TGCGCCAGCAGCTTGGCAGGGCGGACCGGGGAGCTGTTTTTT. It specifies CASSLAGRTGELFF.

The CDR3: CATSRATDTQYF. In DNA, the CDR3 is TGTGCCACCAGCAGGGCCACAGATACGCAGTATTTT. The genes are TRBV15 and TRBJ2-3; D unclear. The ends were cut back, 3 bases at V and 2 bases at J, with 3 bases in the middle. The CDR3 contains 12 residues. From germline, CDR1 is LNHNV and CDR2 YYDKDF (reference sequence).

The chain employs TRBV30 and TRBJ2-3; D is ambiguous. Between the trimmed V and J ends, which lost 0 bases and 5 bases, there was a span of 12 bases. The CDR3 has 14 amino acids. The V gene's germline CDR1 is GTSNPN and CDR2 SVGIG (reference sequence). This CDR3 is CAWSVRIVRDTQYF. In DNA, the CDR3 is TGTGCCTGGAGTGTACGGATAGTAAGAGATACGCAGTATTTT.

On this clonotype itself: A junction end diverges from the germline sequence, so it may reflect a read error. The rearrangement links TRBV7-7 to TRBJ2-5; tentatively, D is TRBD1 (5 bases). Germline CDR1 SSHAT, CDR2 FNYEAQ (reference sequence). CDR3 size: 14 residues. This CDR3 reads CASSADSAGETQYF. In DNA, the CDR3 is TGTGCTAGCAGCGCAGACAGTGCAGGCGAGACCCAGTACTTC.

V gene TRBV20-1 combines with J gene TRBJ1-2, with D hard to call. CDR1 is DFQATT, CDR2 SNEGSKA, per germline (reference sequence). V lost 1 base, J lost 1 base, and 10 bases lay in between. The length of the CDR3 is 14 residues. The CDR3, as DNA: TGCAGTGCTAGAGTGGGCGAGGGTAACTATGGCTACACCTTC. This translates into CSARVGEGNYGYTF.

V and J are TRBV9 and TRBJ2-1; 11 bases line up with TRBD2. The germline V gene has CDR1 SGDLS and CDR2 YYNGEE. The CDR3 has 15 residues. The J segment lost 7 bases and the V segment lost 3 bases, leaving 6 bases of the junction unmatched. This CDR3 is CASSEGLAEQNEQFF. The CDR3 DNA follows: TGTGCCAGCAGCGAGGGACTAGCGGAACAGAATGAGCAGTTCTTC.

The V and J genes are TRBV12-5 and TRBJ2-7; 10 bases line up with TRBD1. The CDR3 is 16 residues long. Unmatched junction bases numbered 4, after V lost 2 bases and J lost 0 bases. Germline loops: CDR1 LGHNT, CDR2 FRNRAP. The CDR3 DNA follows: TGTGCTAGTGGTTTGCCCTGGGACAGGGGCTCCTACGAGCAGTACTTC. This translates into CASGLPWDRGSYEQYF.

This chain uses TRBV12-3 or TRBV12-4 with TRBJ2-1, with 9 positions matching TRBD2. Unmatched junction bases numbered 10, after V lost 6 bases and J lost 4 bases. This CDR3 region has 16 residues. CDR3 bases: TGTGCCAGCAGGTCCCTTGGGCGGGGGGGTTACAATGAGCAGTTCTTC. Translating gives CASRSLGRGGYNEQFF.